One and the same sample provided the 31 T cell receptor beta chains below, sequenced in a study of a mutant IDH1 vaccine in newly diagnosed glioma listed by TCRdb under 2021. The library was generated by the immunoSEQ multiplex PCR assay. Imported from immuneACCESS, the table was reduced by TCRdb to in-frame sequences with V and J called. These copies leave out some clones; in studies compared against another copy, an unresolved V gene accounts for under half, and the cause of the remainder is not known. A total of 30,000 to 40,000 clones appear in this sample, approximately 89% of them only once. Approximately 2% of the sample is held by the ten biggest clonotypes. In the paper's terms, the time point label means: week 47, end of study. A 20-mer mutant IDH1 peptide at 300 micrograms in Montanide made up each vaccine dose, which was injected subcutaneously together with topical imiquimod. These receptors lack a known antigen.

Sequencing used PBMCs, obtained from a glioma patient whose treatment included an IDH1 peptide vaccine. The receptors here all came from a man in his forties or fifties with glioma.

The V call is TRBV6-5, the J call TRBJ1-4, with a possible D match to TRBD1 (6 bases). The CDR3 runs to 14 residues. CDR1 is MNHEY and CDR2 is SVGAGI in the germline V gene. V lost 5 bases, J lost 7 bases, and 14 bases lay in between. CDR3 sequence reads: CASSLTGLGEKLFF. The CDR3 nucleotides are TGTGCCAGCAGTCTAACAGGGCTCGGTGAAAAACTGTTTTTT.

This rearrangement joins TRBV4-1 to TRBJ2-1, with 9 bases identical to TRBD2. The length of the CDR3 is 15 residues. J was trimmed by 4 bases and V by 4 bases; bases with no gene match: 5. The germline V gene has CDR1 MGHRA and CDR2 YSYEKL. CDR3 in DNA: TGCGCCAGCAGCCCCCAACTAGCGGGTTACAATGAGCAGTTCTTC. Translating gives CASSPQLAGYNEQFF.

This clone came up once. The CDR3 nucleotides are TGTGCCAGCAGCTTAAGTGGCCGGGGACGTAGTATTAGCGGGAGGGTCTTAGAAAATGAGCAGTTCTTC. Protein: CASSLSGRGRSISGRVLENEQFF. The chain has TRBV7-3 and TRBJ2-1; 11 bases are shared with TRBD2. The CDR3 is 23 residues long. The germline V gene encodes CDR1 SGHTA and CDR2 FQGTGA. V shed 1 base and J 7 bases; nucleotides not matched to a gene: 27.

This clone was counted a single time. This chain uses TRBV6-4 with TRBJ1-1; no firm D call. This CDR3 is 13 amino acids long. V was clipped by 0 bases and J by 1 base, with 3 bases between them. Germline V gene lookup returns CDR1 MRHNA and CDR2 SNTAGT. Here the CDR3 reads CASSDSGNTEAFF. In DNA, the CDR3 is TGTGCCAGCAGTGACTCGGGGAACACTGAAGCTTTCTTT.

This clone has a handful of counts. The rearrangement uses TRBV10-2 and TRBJ1-2; D gene uncertain. The CDR3 has 13 residues. CDR1 is WSHSY and CDR2 is SAAADI in the germline V gene. V lost 7 bases and J lost 0, with 9 bases in between. The CDR3 DNA is TGCGCCAGCACCGCAAGTTCTAACTATGGCTACACCTTC. Protein: CASTASSNYGYTF.

In its sample, this clone was seen a few times. In DNA, the CDR3 is TGCGCCAGCAGCCCCCTCCTGGTACGGGATAATGAAAAACTGTTTTTT. It codes for CASSPLLVRDNEKLFF. The chain links TRBV4-1 to TRBJ1-4; no reliable D call. Germline V CDR1 and CDR2: MGHRA, YSYEKL. The CDR3 has 16 amino acids. Trimming took off 4 bases at V and 4 bases at J, with 16 bases between the two ends.

The chain carries TRBV10-3 and TRBJ2-3; 9 bases are a match to TRBD1. Germline assignment: CDR1 ENHRY and CDR2 SYGVKD. J lost 2 bases, V lost 5 bases, and 2 bases had no gene match. The CDR3 length is 14 residues. The CDR3 coding sequence is TGTGCCATCAGTCGACAGGGGGACACAGATACGCAGTATTTT. Translation: CAISRQGDTDTQYF.

This chain links TRBV4-1 with TRBJ2-1, with 11 bases matching TRBD1. The CDR3 runs to 17 residues. Germline loops: CDR1 MGHRA, CDR2 YSYEKL. V lost 1 base, J lost 12 bases, and 14 bases stayed unmatched. CDR3 DNA: TGCGCCAGCAGCCAAGCGACGGCCGGACAGGGGGCGCCTGGGCAGTTCTTC. Encoded protein: CASSQATAGQGAPGQFF.

This sequence joins TRBV5-1 and TRBJ2-2, with D maybe TRBD1 (6 bases). V lost 7 bases, J lost 3 bases, and 16 bases lay in between. Germline assignment: CDR1 SGHRS and CDR2 YFSETQ. The CDR3 extends over 15 amino acids. As DNA, the CDR3 is TGCGCCAGCTCCTCACGACCAGGGGACACCGGGGAGCTGTTTTTT. As protein: CASSSRPGDTGELFF.

The chain couples TRBV6-1 to TRBJ1-5; 9 bases match TRBD1. Trimming removed 8 bases from V and 5 bases from J; junction bases left unmatched: 4. In germline, CDR1 is MNHNS, CDR2 SASEGT. The CDR3 is made up of 13 amino acids. DNA of the CDR3: TGTGCCAGCGGGGACAGGGAGGATCAGCCCCAGCATTTT. Translation gives CASGDREDQPQHF.

The V call is TRBV7-8, the J call TRBJ2-7; the D gene is possibly TRBD2 (5 bases). Germline CDR1 and CDR2: SGHVS and FQNEAQ. This CDR3 has 12 amino acids. The ends were cut back, 5 bases at V and 7 bases at J, with 12 bases in the middle. The CDR3 nucleotides read TGTGCCAGCAGCCCGACTACCACGGAGCAGTACTTC. This gives the protein CASSPTTTEQYF.

A single count supports this clone. This chain joins TRBV5-1 and TRBJ1-2; D uncertain. V was cut by 2 bases and J by 2 bases, with 13 bases left in between. The germline gives CDR1 SGHRS, CDR2 YFSETQ. The CDR3 is made up of 15 amino acids. The CDR3 protein is CASSFGYGPNYGYTF. DNA for the CDR3: TGCGCCAGCAGCTTCGGTTACGGCCCAAACTATGGCTACACCTTC.

This chain uses TRBV7-6 with TRBJ2-3, with 8 positions matching TRBD2. This CDR3 is 14 amino acids long. The junction had 6 bases not matched to a gene; V was cut back by 4 bases and J by 6 bases. The germline V gene has CDR1 SGHVS and CDR2 FNYEAQ. CDR3 protein: CASSSGTRGDTQYF. The CDR3 DNA sequence: TGTGCCAGCAGCTCCGGGACTAGGGGTGATACGCAGTATTTT.

This chain connects TRBV29-1 to TRBJ2-5; 7 bases align to TRBD1. The CDR3 length is 15 residues. Trimming cost V 5 bases and J 6 bases; bases outside gene matches: 15. From germline, CDR1 is SQVTM and CDR2 ANQGSEA. CDR3 region: CSVLQDRVLAQTQYF. The DNA for the CDR3 is TGCAGCGTTTTGCAAGACAGGGTCCTAGCCCAGACCCAGTACTTC.

This chain uses TRBV30 with TRBJ1-5; D uncertain. The CDR3 has 13 residues. Deletions cut 4 bases from V and 2 bases from J, with 9 bases between. Looked up from germline, CDR1 is GTSNPN and CDR2 is SVGIG (reference sequence). CDR3 region: CAWTHTGNQPQHF. The CDR3 DNA reads TGTGCCTGGACCCACACGGGCAATCAGCCCCAGCATTTT.

This clone was picked up one time. DNA for the CDR3: TGTGCCAGCAGCTTACAGTTGAACACTGAAGCTTTCTTT. Its protein is CASSLQLNTEAFF. The chain carries TRBV7-9 and TRBJ1-1; D not certain. CDR1 is SEHNR and CDR2 is FQNEAQ in the germline V gene (reference sequence). V gave up 2 bases and J gave up 0 bases, with 4 bases separating them. CDR3 length: 13 residues.

The gene calls are TRBV7-2 and TRBJ1-4, with unresolved D. This CDR3 contains 15 residues. The V gene lost 1 base and the J gene lost 2 bases, with 8 bases spanning the gap. Germline-derived CDR1 and CDR2 are SGHTA and FQGNSA. The CDR3 sequence is CASSLGLGTNEKLFF. CDR3 bases: TGTGCCAGCAGCTTAGGGTTGGGGACTAATGAAAAACTGTTTTTT.

J is TRBJ2-1 and V is TRBV5-1; the match to TRBD2 covers 8 bases. Trimming at V came to 5 bases and at J to 3 bases, leaving 7 bases not matched to a gene. Germline CDR1 SGHRS, CDR2 YFSETQ. This CDR3 has 15 amino acids. The CDR3 sequence: CASSSSGSDYNEQFF. DNA for the CDR3: TGCGCCAGCAGTTCAAGCGGGAGCGACTACAATGAGCAGTTCTTC.

The rearrangement joins TRBV28 to TRBJ1-1; no reliable D call. The V end lost 3 bases, the J end lost 6 bases, and 17 bases lay between the germline ends. Germline V CDR1 and CDR2: MDHEN, SYDVKM. The CDR3 length is 15 residues. CDR3: CASSFQSTGSAEAFF. The CDR3 region has the DNA TGTGCCAGCAGTTTTCAAAGCACGGGGTCCGCTGAAGCTTTCTTT.

The chain joins TRBV29-1 to TRBJ1-1, with 9 bases lining up with TRBD1. Germline V gives CDR1 SQVTM, CDR2 ANQGSEA. The V segment lost 6 bases and the J segment 1 base; nucleotides outside the gene matches: 3. CDR3 length: 13 residues. The CDR3 DNA sequence: TGCAGCGTGAGGACAGGGGCGAACACTGAAGCTTTCTTT. It specifies CSVRTGANTEAFF.

The rearrangement uses TRBV7-2 and TRBJ1-3; tentative D call: TRBD1 (5 bases). CDR1 is SGHTA, CDR2 FQGNSA, per germline. The CDR3 covers 15 residues. The V and J ends lost 0 bases and 4 bases respectively, with 10 bases between them. In nucleotides, the CDR3 is TGTGCCAGCAGCTTAGCAGGGGCAGGAGGAAACACCATATATTTT. Amino acids: CASSLAGAGGNTIYF.

The V and J genes are TRBV5-1 and TRBJ1-2; TRBD1 matches 10 bases. Germline assignment: CDR1 SGHRS and CDR2 YFSETQ. The CDR3 is made up of 16 amino acids. V shed 3 bases, J shed 4 bases, and the junction held 9 bases outside the gene matches. The chain's CDR3 is CASSSETGGYGYGYTF. Here the CDR3 DNA reads TGCGCCAGCAGCTCGGAGACAGGGGGCTACGGCTATGGCTACACCTTC.

V and J are TRBV2 and TRBJ1-1, with D unclear. This CDR3 is 15 amino acids long. V was trimmed by 5 bases and J by 4 bases, leaving 17 bases between them. Germline-derived CDR1 and CDR2 are SNHLY and FYNNEI. CDR3 DNA sequence: TGTGCCAGCAGTATGGCCAAGGGTTTTGGCACTGAAGCTTTCTTT. This translates into CASSMAKGFGTEAFF.

This clone has only one observation. The chain employs TRBV7-9 and TRBJ1-2; possibly TRBD1 for D (5 bases). Trimming took off 1 base at V and 8 bases at J, with 8 bases between the two ends. Germline CDR1 and CDR2: SEHNR and FQNEAQ (reference sequence). The CDR3 spans 12 residues. CDR3: CASSLVRDGYTF. CDR3 coding DNA: TGTGCCAGCAGCTTAGTGAGGGACGGCTACACCTTC.

This clone appeared a single time. V is TRBV7-2 and J is TRBJ1-2; unclear D gene. Trimming took 4 bases from V and 6 from J, leaving 12 bases between them. Germline V gene data show CDR1 as SGHTA and CDR2 as FQGNSA. The CDR3 loop spans 13 amino acids. CDR3 sequence: CASSSSPGDGYTF. CDR3 DNA sequence: TGTGCCAGCAGCTCAAGCCCCGGGGATGGCTACACCTTC.

The J gene is TRBJ1-4, the V gene TRBV7-9; the D gene is possibly TRBD1 (5 bases). The CDR3 length is 14 residues. CDR1 is SEHNR, CDR2 FQNEAQ, per germline (reference sequence). Trimming took off 6 bases at V and 8 bases at J, with 16 bases between the two ends. The CDR3 nucleotides are TGTGCCAGCAGACCTGGACGGGGGGTCGAAAAACTGTTTTTT. Protein product: CASRPGRGVEKLFF.

The V and J genes are TRBV18 and TRBJ2-3, with 9 bases fitting TRBD1. The CDR3 contains 14 residues. CDR1 and CDR2 (germline): KGHSH, LQKENI. The trim removed 2 bases at V and 5 bases at J, leaving 2 bases unmatched. This chain's CDR3 is CASSPTGGRDTQYF. DNA of the CDR3: TGTGCCAGCTCACCAACAGGGGGCAGAGATACGCAGTATTTT.

The V and J genes are TRBV4-3 and TRBJ1-1; possible D gene TRBD1, 5 bases. This CDR3 is built from 14 residues. CDR1 is LGHNA and CDR2 is YSLEER in the germline V gene. Trimming cost V 2 bases and J 2 bases, with 9 bases left between them. CDR3 protein: CASSQPDRNTEAFF. The CDR3 DNA follows: TGCGCCAGCAGCCAACCAGACAGAAACACTGAAGCTTTCTTT.

The chain recombines TRBV4-1 with TRBJ2-2; 9 bases line up with TRBD1. Looked up from germline, CDR1 is MGHRA and CDR2 is YSYEKL. This CDR3 comprises 17 residues. The V segment lost 3 bases and the J segment 4 bases; nucleotides outside the gene matches: 9. CDR3 in DNA: TGCGCCAGCAGCCATCGGAACCGGGACAGGGCCACCGGGGAGCTGTTTTTT. It specifies CASSHRNRDRATGELFF.

On this clone itself: Other DNA sequences in the same sample also yield this CDR3. The chain has TRBV11-2 and TRBJ1-4, with D perhaps TRBD1 (5 bases). V shed 0 bases and J shed 6 bases, with 11 bases lying between them. This CDR3 contains 15 residues. Germline V CDR1 and CDR2: SGHAT, FQNNGV. The DNA for the CDR3 is TGTGCCAGCAGCTTAGAGGCAGGAGGGGATGAAAAACTGTTTTTT. This codes for CASSLEAGGDEKLFF.

This chain uses TRBV19 with TRBJ1-3; unclear D gene. Trimming took 3 bases from V and 5 from J, leaving 14 bases between them. CDR1 LNHDA and CDR2 SQIVND come from the germline V gene (reference sequence). The CDR3 has 15 residues. CDR3 loop: CASSIDGVRRNTIYF. The CDR3 DNA reads TGTGCCAGTAGTATTGACGGGGTTCGGCGAAACACCATATATTTT.